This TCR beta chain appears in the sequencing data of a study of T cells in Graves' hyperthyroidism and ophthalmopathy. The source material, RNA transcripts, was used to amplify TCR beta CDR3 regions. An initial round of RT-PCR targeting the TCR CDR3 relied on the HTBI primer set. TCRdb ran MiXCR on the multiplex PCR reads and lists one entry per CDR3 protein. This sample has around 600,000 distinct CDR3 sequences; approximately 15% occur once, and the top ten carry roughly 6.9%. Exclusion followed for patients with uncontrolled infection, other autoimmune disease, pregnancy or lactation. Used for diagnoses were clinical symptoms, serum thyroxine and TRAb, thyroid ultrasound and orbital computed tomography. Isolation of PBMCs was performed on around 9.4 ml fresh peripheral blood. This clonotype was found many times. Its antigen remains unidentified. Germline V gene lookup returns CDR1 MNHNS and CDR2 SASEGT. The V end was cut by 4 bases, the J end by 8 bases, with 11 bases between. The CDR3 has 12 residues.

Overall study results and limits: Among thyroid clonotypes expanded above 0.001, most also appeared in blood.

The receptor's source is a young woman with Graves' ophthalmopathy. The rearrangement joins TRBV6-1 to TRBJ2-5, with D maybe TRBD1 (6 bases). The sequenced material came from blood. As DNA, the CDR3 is TGTGCCAGCAGTGGAAACAGGGTTACCCAGTACTTC. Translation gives CASSGNRVTQYF.